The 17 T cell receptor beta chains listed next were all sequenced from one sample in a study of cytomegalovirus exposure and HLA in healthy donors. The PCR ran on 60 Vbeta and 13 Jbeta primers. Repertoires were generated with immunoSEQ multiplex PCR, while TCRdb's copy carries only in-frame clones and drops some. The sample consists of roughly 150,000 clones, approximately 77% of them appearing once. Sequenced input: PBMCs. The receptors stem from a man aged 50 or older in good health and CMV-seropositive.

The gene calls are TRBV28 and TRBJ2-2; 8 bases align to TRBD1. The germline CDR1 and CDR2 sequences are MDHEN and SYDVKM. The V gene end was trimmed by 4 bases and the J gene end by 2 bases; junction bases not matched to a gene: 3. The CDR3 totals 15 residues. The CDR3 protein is CASSSTGVNTGELFF. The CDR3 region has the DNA TGTGCCAGCAGTTCGACAGGGGTAAACACCGGGGAGCTGTTTTTT. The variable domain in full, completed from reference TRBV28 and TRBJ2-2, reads DVKVTQSSRYLVKRTGEKVFLECVQDMDHENMFWYRQDPGLGLRLIYFSYDVKMKEKGDIPEGYSVSREKKERFSLILESASTNQTSMYLCASSSTGVNTGELFFGEGSRLTVL.

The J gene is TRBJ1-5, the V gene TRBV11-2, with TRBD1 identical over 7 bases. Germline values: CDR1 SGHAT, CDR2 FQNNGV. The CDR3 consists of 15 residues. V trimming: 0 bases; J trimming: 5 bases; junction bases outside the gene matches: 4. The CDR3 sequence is CASSLESGGHQPQHF. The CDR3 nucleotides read TGTGCCAGCAGCTTAGAATCAGGGGGGCATCAGCCCCAGCATTTT.

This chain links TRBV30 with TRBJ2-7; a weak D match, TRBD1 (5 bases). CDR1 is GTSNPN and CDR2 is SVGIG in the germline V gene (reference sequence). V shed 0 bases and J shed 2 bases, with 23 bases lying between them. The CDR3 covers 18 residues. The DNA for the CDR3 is TGTGCCTGGAGTGTACGTTGGCAGGGCCTAGAAAATCCCTACGAGCAGTACTTC. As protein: CAWSVRWQGLENPYEQYF.

The CDR3 reads CSVEVVSGQGKHGYTF. The CDR3 nucleotides are TGCAGCGTTGAAGTGGTATCGGGACAGGGAAAGCATGGCTACACCTTC. V is TRBV29-1 and J is TRBJ1-2; TRBD1 matches at 9 bases. Trimming removed 1 base from V and 6 bases from J; junction bases left unmatched: 12. The CDR3 sequence is 16 residues long. Germline V CDR1 and CDR2: SQVTM, ANQGSEA.

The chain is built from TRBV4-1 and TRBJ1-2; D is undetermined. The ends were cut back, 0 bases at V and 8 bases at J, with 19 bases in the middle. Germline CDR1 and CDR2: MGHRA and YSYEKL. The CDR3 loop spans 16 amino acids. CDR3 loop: CASSQDPGSSLKGYTF. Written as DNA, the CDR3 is TGCGCCAGCAGCCAAGATCCAGGCAGCTCTTTAAAGGGCTACACCTTC.

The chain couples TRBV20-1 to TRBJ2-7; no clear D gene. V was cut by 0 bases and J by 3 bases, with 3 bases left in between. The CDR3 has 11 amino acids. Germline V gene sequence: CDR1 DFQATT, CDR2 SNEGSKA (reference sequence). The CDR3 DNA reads TGCAGTGCTAGAGATCACTACGAGCAGTACTTC. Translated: CSARDHYEQYF.

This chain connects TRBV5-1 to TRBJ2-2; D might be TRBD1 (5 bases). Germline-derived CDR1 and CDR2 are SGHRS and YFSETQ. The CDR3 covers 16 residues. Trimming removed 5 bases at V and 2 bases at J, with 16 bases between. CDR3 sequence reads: CASSQGADPNTGELFF. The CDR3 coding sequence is TGCGCCAGCAGTCAGGGCGCGGATCCCAACACCGGGGAGCTGTTTTTT. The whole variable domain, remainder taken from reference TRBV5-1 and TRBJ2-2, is KAGVTQTPRYLIKTRGQQVTLSCSPISGHRSVSWYQQTPGQGLQFLFEYFSETQRNKGNFPGRFSGRQFSNSRSEMNVSTLELGDSALYLCASSQGADPNTGELFFGEGSRLTVL.

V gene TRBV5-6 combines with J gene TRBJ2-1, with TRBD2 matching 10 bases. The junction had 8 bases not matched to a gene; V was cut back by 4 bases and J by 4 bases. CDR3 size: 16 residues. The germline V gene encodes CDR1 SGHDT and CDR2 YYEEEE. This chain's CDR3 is CASSPAGGHLYNEQFF. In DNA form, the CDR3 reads TGTGCCAGCAGCCCAGCGGGGGGGCACCTGTACAATGAGCAGTTCTTC.

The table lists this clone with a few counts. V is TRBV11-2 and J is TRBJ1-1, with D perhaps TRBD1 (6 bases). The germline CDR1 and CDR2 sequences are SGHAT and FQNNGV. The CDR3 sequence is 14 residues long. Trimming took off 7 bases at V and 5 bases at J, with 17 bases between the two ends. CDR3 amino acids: CASIRNRGATEAFF. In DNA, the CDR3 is TGTGCCAGCATCCGCAACCGGGGGGCAACTGAAGCTTTCTTT.

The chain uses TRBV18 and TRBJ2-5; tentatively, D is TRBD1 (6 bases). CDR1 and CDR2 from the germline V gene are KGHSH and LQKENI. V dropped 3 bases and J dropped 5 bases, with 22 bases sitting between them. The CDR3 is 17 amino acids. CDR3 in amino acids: CASSPRFTGISSETQYF. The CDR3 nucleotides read TGTGCCAGCTCACCGAGATTCACAGGGATCAGCAGCGAGACCCAGTACTTC.

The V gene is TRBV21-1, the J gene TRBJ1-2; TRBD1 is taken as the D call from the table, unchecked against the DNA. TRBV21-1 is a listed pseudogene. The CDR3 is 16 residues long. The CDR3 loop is CASSKGQGSANYGYTF. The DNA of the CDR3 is TGTGCCAGCAGCAAGGGACAGGGGTCAGCTAACTATGGCTACACCTTC.

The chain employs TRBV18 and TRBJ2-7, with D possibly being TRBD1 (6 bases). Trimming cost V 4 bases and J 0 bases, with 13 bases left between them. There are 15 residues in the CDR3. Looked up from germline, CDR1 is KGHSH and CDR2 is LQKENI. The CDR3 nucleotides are TGTGCCAGCTCACTGACAGGAAAATACTCCTACGAGCAGTACTTC. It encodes CASSLTGKYSYEQYF.

The DNA of the CDR3 is TGTGCCACCAGCAGATCGAGCACTGAAGCTTTCTTT. Protein sequence: CATSRSSTEAFF. The chain links TRBV15 to TRBJ1-1, with D hard to call. With 2 bases removed from V and 4 bases from J, the gap between germline ends came to 5 bases. The CDR3 is 12 amino acids. Germline CDR1 is LNHNV and CDR2 is YYDKDF (reference sequence). Using reference TRBV15 and TRBJ1-1 for the parts outside the CDR3, the full variable domain is DAMVIQNPRYQVTQFGKPVTLSCSQTLNHNVMYWYQQKSSQAPKLLFHYYDKDFNNEADTPDNFQSRRPNTSFCFLDIRSPGLGDTAMYLCATSRSSTEAFFGQGTRLTVV.

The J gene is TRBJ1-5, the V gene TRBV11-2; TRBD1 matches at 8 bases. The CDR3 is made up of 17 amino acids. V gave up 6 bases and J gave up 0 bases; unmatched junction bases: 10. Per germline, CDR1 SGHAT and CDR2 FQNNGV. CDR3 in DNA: TGTGCCAGCAGACCTGACAGGGGAAAGGATAGCAATCAGCCCCAGCATTTT. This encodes CASRPDRGKDSNQPQHF.

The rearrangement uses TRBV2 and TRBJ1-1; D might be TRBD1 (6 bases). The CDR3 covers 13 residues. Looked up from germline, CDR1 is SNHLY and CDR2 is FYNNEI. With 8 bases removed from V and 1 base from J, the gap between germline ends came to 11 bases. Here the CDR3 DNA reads TGTGCCAGCCGGGACACGGAGAACACTGAAGCTTTCTTT. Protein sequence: CASRDTENTEAFF.

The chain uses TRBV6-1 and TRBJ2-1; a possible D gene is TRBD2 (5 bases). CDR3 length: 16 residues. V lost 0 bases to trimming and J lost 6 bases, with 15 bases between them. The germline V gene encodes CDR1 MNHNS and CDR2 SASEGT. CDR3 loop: CASSEAGSSPFNEQFF. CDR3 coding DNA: TGTGCCAGCAGTGAAGCTGGGAGTAGCCCCTTCAATGAGCAGTTCTTC.

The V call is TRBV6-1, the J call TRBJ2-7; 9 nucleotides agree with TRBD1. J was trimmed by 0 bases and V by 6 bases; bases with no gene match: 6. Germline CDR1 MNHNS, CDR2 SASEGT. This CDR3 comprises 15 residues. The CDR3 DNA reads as TGTGCCAGCAGAATTGGACAGGGGCCCTCCTACGAGCAGTACTTC. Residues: CASRIGQGPSYEQYF.